The clone carrying this T cell receptor (beta chain) was observed once. Data came from immunoSEQ multiplex PCR; TCRdb stores just in-frame clones and leaves some out. The table lists 92,000 or so clones, approximately 80% of them singletons. The source of the sample is a study of a mutant IDH1 vaccine in newly diagnosed glioma. Time point of the sample: baseline, week 1 (first vaccination visit). Treatment of the sample: pre-vaccination baseline after standard-of-care therapy. The receptor's source is a middle-aged man with glioma. Some clones in this sample may be carry-over from other donors' samples. Sequencing was performed on PBMCs, taken from a glioma patient treated with radiotherapy, temozolomide or both.

This chain's CDR3 is CTSSQDRNTEAFF. CDR3 nucleotide sequence: TGCACCAGCAGCCAAGACCGGAACACTGAAGCTTTCTTT. The chain recombines TRBV1 with TRBJ1-1. TRBV1 is a recognized pseudogene. The CDR3 consists of 13 residues.